This T cell receptor (beta chain) was sequenced for a study of blood T cell repertoires in COVID-19. Across the study: Collection of acute and convalescent COVID-19 samples took place in the United States, Italy and Spain.

Sequencing was performed with immunoSEQ multiplex PCR; in TCRdb, only in-frame clones are kept and a portion is missing. The profile shows about 50,000 clones, approximately 88% of them singletons. The V end lost 6 bases, the J end lost 5 bases, and 15 bases lay between the germline ends. The germline V gene encodes CDR1 LNHDA and CDR2 SQIVND (reference sequence). CDR3 size: 14 residues. Sequenced material: peripheral blood. V gene TRBV19 combines with J gene TRBJ2-3; D might be TRBD1 (6 bases). The source of this sequence is a human donor in a cohort sampled during active COVID-19. This chain's CDR3 is CASRVQGRGDTQYF. The CDR3 DNA reads as TGTGCCAGTAGGGTACAGGGTCGGGGAGATACGCAGTATTTT.